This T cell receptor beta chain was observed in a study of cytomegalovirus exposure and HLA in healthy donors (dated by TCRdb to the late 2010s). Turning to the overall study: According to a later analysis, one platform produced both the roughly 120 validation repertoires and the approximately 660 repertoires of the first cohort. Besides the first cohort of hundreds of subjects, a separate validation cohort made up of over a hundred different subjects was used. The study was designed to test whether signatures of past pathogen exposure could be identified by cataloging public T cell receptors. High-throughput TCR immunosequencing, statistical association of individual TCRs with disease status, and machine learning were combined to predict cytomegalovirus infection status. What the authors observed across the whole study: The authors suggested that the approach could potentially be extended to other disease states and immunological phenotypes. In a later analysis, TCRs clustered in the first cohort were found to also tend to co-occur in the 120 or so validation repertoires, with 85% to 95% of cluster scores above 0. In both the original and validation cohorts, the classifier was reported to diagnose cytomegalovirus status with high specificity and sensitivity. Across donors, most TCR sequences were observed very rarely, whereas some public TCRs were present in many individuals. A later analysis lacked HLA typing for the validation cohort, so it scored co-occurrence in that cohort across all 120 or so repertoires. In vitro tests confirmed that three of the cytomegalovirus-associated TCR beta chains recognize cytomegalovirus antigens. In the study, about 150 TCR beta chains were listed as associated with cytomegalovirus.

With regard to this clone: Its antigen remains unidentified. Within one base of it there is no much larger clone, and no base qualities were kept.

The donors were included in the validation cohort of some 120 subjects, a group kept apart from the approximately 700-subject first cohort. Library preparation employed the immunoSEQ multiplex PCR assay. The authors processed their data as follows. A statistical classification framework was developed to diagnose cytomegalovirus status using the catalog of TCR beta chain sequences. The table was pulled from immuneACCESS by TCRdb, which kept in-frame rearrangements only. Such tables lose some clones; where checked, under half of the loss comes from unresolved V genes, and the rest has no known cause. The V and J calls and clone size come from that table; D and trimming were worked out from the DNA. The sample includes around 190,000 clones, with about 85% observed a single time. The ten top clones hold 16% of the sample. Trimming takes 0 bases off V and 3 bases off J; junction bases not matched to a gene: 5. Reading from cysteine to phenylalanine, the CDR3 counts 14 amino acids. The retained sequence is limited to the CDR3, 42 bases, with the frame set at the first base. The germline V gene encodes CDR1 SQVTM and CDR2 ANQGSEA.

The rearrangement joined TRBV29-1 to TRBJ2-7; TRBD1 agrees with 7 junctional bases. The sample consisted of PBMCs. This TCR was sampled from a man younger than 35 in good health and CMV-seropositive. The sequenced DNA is TGCAGCGTTGAAGATCCGGCAGGGGGCTACGAGCAGTACTTC. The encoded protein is CSVEDPAGGYEQYF.